The clone carrying this T cell receptor (beta chain) was detected only once. Antigen specificity is unknown. This entry is derived from a study of T cells after yellow fever vaccination. V was clipped by 8 bases and J by 7 bases, with 12 bases between them. CDR1 DFQATT and CDR2 SNEGSKA come from the germline V gene (reference sequence). The CDR3 contains 11 residues. Regarding the study as a whole: Post-booster reappearance was seen for most primary-vaccination clones (roughly 97% CD4, around 88% CD8). The appearance of a small share of clonotypes in both CD4 and CD8 compartments was observed. A weaker secondary response peaked on day 5, the primary on day 15.

5'RACE template switching produced TCR cDNA carrying a universal primer site and UMIs. Each CDR3 protein gets one entry after TCRdb re-called the 5' RACE reads with MiXCR. Found here are some 150,000 distinct CDR3 sequences, 9.5% to 12% of them singletons; the top ten hold less than 40%. The sequence came from a man younger than 35 who received the YFV17D yellow fever vaccine. The sample consisted of CD8+ T cells sorted from PBMCs, taken 15 days after the yellow fever booster vaccination. The V and J genes are TRBV20-1 and TRBJ2-1; D gene uncertain. The CDR3 DNA is TGCAGTACCGAACCGGTAAATGAGCAGTTCTTC. Protein product: CSTEPVNEQFF.